Listed here are 27 T cell receptor beta chains from one sample, sequenced in a study of post-analysis software for immune sequencing data. Study-wide points: Elevated frequency relative to controls characterized roughly five TRBV segments in patients, TRBV5-6, TRBV5-1 and TRBV20-1 among them.

For these TCRs, the target antigens are not known. TCR beta cDNA libraries had unique molecular identifiers. TCRdb used MiXCR to reprocess the PCR reads, holding one entry per CDR3 protein. The repertoire holds about half a million distinct CDR3 sequences, with approximately 46% as singletons. Input material: blood. The receptors come from a girl under 18 with multiple sclerosis.

The V and J genes are TRBV6-1 and TRBJ2-4, with D possibly called TRBD1 or TRBD2 (5 bases each). Near its end, the DNA agrees better with TRBJ2-7, so the J call may be wrong. The CDR3 runs to 15 residues. Germline values: CDR1 MNHNS, CDR2 SASEGT. The DNA of the CDR3 is TGTGCCAGCAGTGATCCCGGGACGGTCTCCTACGAGCAGTACTTC. The encoded protein is CASSDPGTVSYEQYF.

The CDR3 DNA is TGTGCCAGCAGTTTTCCGGTTGGGGGGCAAGAGACCCAGTACTTC. Its protein product is CASSFPVGGQETQYF. The chain joins TRBV12-3 or TRBV12-4 to TRBJ2-5; possibly TRBD2 for D (6 bases). Between the trimmed V and J ends, which lost 3 bases and 2 bases, there was a span of 13 bases. The CDR3 contains 15 residues.

V usage is TRBV6-1 and J usage is TRBJ2-1; D might be TRBD1 (6 bases). Trimming stripped 6 bases from V and 8 bases from J, with 14 bases between. The CDR3 contains 13 residues. The germline CDR1 and CDR2 sequences are MNHNS and SASEGT. CDR3: CASSGQFSDEQFF. In nucleotides, the CDR3 is TGTGCCAGCAGCGGACAGTTTTCGGATGAGCAGTTCTTC.

Comment on this clonotype: This CDR3 fails to terminate in the conserved phenylalanine or tryptophan, so it likely reflects a read error. The rearrangement joins TRBV29-1 to TRBJ2-5; D is possibly TRBD1 or TRBD2 (5 bases each). The CDR3 is 12 amino acids. Between the trimmed V and J ends, which lost 2 bases and 5 bases, there was a span of 9 bases. In germline, CDR1 is SQVTM, CDR2 ANQGSEA. CDR3 region: CSVESGTETQYL. CDR3 DNA: TGCAGCGTTGAAAGTGGGACGGAGACCCAGTACTTA.

The rearrangement uses TRBV4-1 and TRBJ1-5, with a tentative D call TRBD1 (5 bases). The CDR3 spans 18 residues. The germline gives CDR1 MGHRA, CDR2 YSYEKL. V gave up 4 bases and J gave up 9 bases, with 28 bases separating them. CDR3 sequence reads: CASSPYLGDFGSTRPQHF. DNA for the CDR3: TGCGCCAGCAGCCCTTATCTTGGGGACTTCGGAAGCACGAGGCCCCAGCATTTT.

This clonotype has a handful of counts. The chain links TRBV10-3 to TRBJ2-7, with a weak D call TRBD2 (5 bases). Germline V lookup: CDR1 ENHRY, CDR2 SYGVKD. The CDR3 totals 12 residues. V was shortened by 2 bases and J by 7 bases, with 9 bases between the two germline ends. In DNA form, the CDR3 reads TGTGCCATCAGTGAGGGAGCGGCAGAGCAGTACTTC. It encodes CAISEGAAEQYF.

This chain's CDR3 is CASSQTAGVPDTQYF. As DNA, the CDR3 is TGTGCCAGCAGCCAGACAGCGGGAGTCCCAGATACGCAGTATTTT. This chain uses TRBV14 with TRBJ2-3, with 8 nucleotides matching TRBD2. CDR3 length: 15 amino acids. The trim removed 3 bases at V and 4 bases at J, leaving 6 bases unmatched. CDR1 is SGHDN and CDR2 is FVKESK in the germline V gene.

This rearrangement joins TRBV2 to TRBJ1-1; 11 nucleotides agree with TRBD1. With 7 bases clipped from V and 10 bases from J, the junction kept 14 bases outside the gene matches. This CDR3 is built from 15 residues. Germline values: CDR1 SNHLY, CDR2 FYNNEI. CDR3 sequence: CASTDMGQGVYGAFF. The DNA of the CDR3 is TGTGCCAGCACTGACATGGGACAGGGGGTTTATGGAGCTTTCTTT.

The V gene is TRBV20-1, the J gene TRBJ2-1; 12 bases align to TRBD2. The CDR3 has 15 residues. In germline, CDR1 is DFQATT, CDR2 SNEGSKA (reference sequence). The J segment lost 8 bases and the V segment lost 1 base, leaving 6 bases of the junction unmatched. CDR3 in DNA: TGCAGTGCTAGAGGGCTAGCGGGAGGGAGCGATGAGCAGTTCTTC. Residues: CSARGLAGGSDEQFF.

The genes are TRBV5-6 and TRBJ1-5, with a weak D call TRBD1 (5 bases). The CDR3 has 14 residues. Germline lookup yields CDR1 SGHDT and CDR2 YYEEEE. V lost 1 base and J lost 1, with 6 bases in between. The CDR3 region is CASSLWGSNQPQHF. CDR3 coding DNA: TGTGCCAGCAGCTTGTGGGGGAGCAATCAGCCCCAGCATTTT.

A word on this clonotype: Because the CDR3 is missing its conserved closing phenylalanine or tryptophan, this is likely a read error. The gene calls are TRBV20-1 and TRBJ1-2, with D unclear. This CDR3 has 15 amino acids. The V and J ends lost 2 bases and 0 bases respectively, with 13 bases between them. The germline V gene has CDR1 DFQATT and CDR2 SNEGSKA (reference sequence). The CDR3 loop is CSARPADRANYGYTL. The CDR3 nucleotides are TGCAGTGCTAGACCCGCAGACCGAGCTAACTATGGCTACACCCTC.

The CDR3 sequence is CASSLGVAGRSEQYF. CDR3 in DNA: TGTGCCAGCAGCTTAGGAGTAGCGGGACGTTCAGAGCAGTACTTC. The V and J genes are TRBV7-2 and TRBJ2-7; 8 bases match TRBD2. This CDR3 comprises 15 residues. The junction had 9 bases not matched to a gene; V was cut back by 1 base and J by 7 bases. Germline CDR1 and CDR2: SGHTA and FQGNSA. Variable domain in full (rest from reference TRBV7-2 and TRBJ2-7): GAGVSQSPSNKVTEKGKDVELRCDPISGHTALYWYRQSLGQGLEFLIYFQGNSAPDKSGLPSDRFSAERTGGSVSTLTIQRTQQEDSAVYLCASSLGVAGRSEQYFGPGTRLTVT.

The V and J genes are TRBV12-3 or TRBV12-4 and TRBJ2-3, with TRBD2 identical over 12 bases. Unmatched junction bases numbered 7, after V lost 5 bases and J lost 4 bases. There are 16 residues in the CDR3. The CDR3 here is CASSLLAGGPSDTQYF. The CDR3 DNA reads as TGTGCCAGCAGTCTTCTAGCGGGAGGGCCGTCAGATACGCAGTATTTT.

This clonotype was seen a few times. The chain is built from TRBV4-3 and TRBJ2-7; a weak D match, TRBD2 (6 bases). The CDR3 is 14 residues long. The V gene lost 0 bases and the J gene lost 2 bases, with 8 bases spanning the gap. CDR1 is LGHNA, CDR2 YSLEER, per germline. For the CDR3, the DNA is TGCGCCAGCAGCCAAGATCCGGGGGCCTACGAGCAGTACTTC. Residues: CASSQDPGAYEQYF.

J is TRBJ2-5 and V is TRBV28, with 7 bases that match TRBD2. This CDR3 contains 14 residues. In germline, CDR1 is MDHEN, CDR2 SYDVKM. V was pared by 3 bases and J by 11 bases, with 12 bases of the junction left unmatched. The CDR3 DNA follows: TGTGCCAGCAGTTTGGGCAGGGAGGGGAGAGAGCAGTACTTC. Protein sequence: CASSLGREGREQYF.

The rearrangement uses TRBV9 and TRBJ2-7; 9 positions agree with TRBD1. The CDR3 length is 16 residues. Germline lookup yields CDR1 SGDLS and CDR2 YYNGEE. Trimming took 2 bases from V and 2 from J; bases not matched to a gene: 8. The CDR3 nucleotides are TGTGCCAGCAGCGTTGGAATGGGGACAGGGACCTACGAGCAGTACTTC. It translates to CASSVGMGTGTYEQYF.

This clonotype has a handful of counts. This chain links TRBV6-5 with TRBJ2-5; D gene unclear. The CDR3 is 13 residues long. The germline V and J ends were trimmed by 6 bases and 0 bases, with 8 bases remaining between them. CDR1 and CDR2 from the germline V gene are MNHEY and SVGAGI. The CDR3, as DNA: TGTGCCAGCAGAAACGAAGACCAAGAGACCCAGTACTTC. Protein: CASRNEDQETQYF.

The J gene is TRBJ2-2, the V gene TRBV20-1; 8 nucleotides match TRBD2. The CDR3 contains 15 residues. The germline CDR1 and CDR2 sequences are DFQATT and SNEGSKA (reference sequence). Trimming cost V 4 bases and J 1 base; bases outside gene matches: 5. CDR3 residues: CSATVAGQNTGELFF. In DNA form, the CDR3 reads TGCAGTGCTACAGTAGCGGGGCAGAACACCGGGGAGCTGTTTTTT.

This clonotype was observed a few times. This chain connects TRBV29-1 to TRBJ1-4; TRBD1 is a possible D gene (6 bases). The germline V and J ends were trimmed by 7 bases and 4 bases, with 16 bases remaining between them. The CDR3 consists of 14 residues. Germline CDR1 SQVTM, CDR2 ANQGSEA. DNA of the CDR3: TGCAGCGCCATGACGGGGGCGCTTAATGAAAAACTGTTTTTT. This codes for CSAMTGALNEKLFF.

The chain carries TRBV12-5 and TRBJ1-1, with D hard to call. The CDR3 is 12 residues long. Germline V gene data show CDR1 as LGHNT and CDR2 as FRNRAP. Trimming took off 7 bases at V and 7 bases at J, with 13 bases between the two ends. CDR3 nucleotide sequence: TGTGCTAGTGCCTCGGATGTTAGTGAAGCTTTCTTT. Its protein product is CASASDVSEAFF.

This clonotype came up a few times. CDR3 protein: CASSPRGLAGTREQFF. CDR3 DNA sequence: TGTGCCAGCAGTCCCCGAGGACTAGCGGGAACCCGGGAGCAGTTCTTC. The chain couples TRBV28 to TRBJ2-1; 12 bases are a match to TRBD2. The CDR3 length is 16 residues. V lost 5 bases and J lost 10; bases outside the gene matches: 12. Germline CDR1 reads MDHEN; CDR2 reads SYDVKM. The variable domain in full, completed from reference TRBV28 and TRBJ2-1, reads DVKVTQSSRYLVKRTGEKVFLECVQDMDHENMFWYRQDPGLGLRLIYFSYDVKMKEKGDIPEGYSVSREKKERFSLILESASTNQTSMYLCASSPRGLAGTREQFFGPGTRLTVL.

The J gene is TRBJ2-1, the V gene TRBV11-2; no firm D call. The length of the CDR3 is 15 residues. Trimming cost V 5 bases and J 3 bases, with 14 bases left between them. The germline V gene has CDR1 SGHAT and CDR2 FQNNGV. The CDR3 spells CASSPLVIYYNEQFF. CDR3 bases: TGTGCCAGCAGCCCTCTAGTGATTTACTACAATGAGCAGTTCTTC.

The V call is TRBV20-1, the J call TRBJ2-7; 10 bases are a match to TRBD1. There are 15 residues in the CDR3. V shed 3 bases, J shed 3 bases, and the junction held 8 bases outside the gene matches. Germline V gives CDR1 DFQATT, CDR2 SNEGSKA (reference sequence). CDR3 DNA: TGCAGTGCTAGGCCTCCGGGACAGGGGAGCTACGAGCAGTACTTC. Amino acid sequence: CSARPPGQGSYEQYF.

V usage is TRBV6-6 and J usage is TRBJ2-1; tentative D call: TRBD1 (6 bases). Trimming took off 5 bases at V and 10 bases at J, with 21 bases between the two ends. CDR1 MNHNY and CDR2 SVGAGI come from the germline V gene (reference sequence). The CDR3 is 15 residues long. CDR3 in DNA: TGTGCCAGCAGTACCAGGACAGCAATAAGGAAGGAGCAGTTCTTC. Translation gives CASSTRTAIRKEQFF.

A remark on this clonotype: A read error may produce the germline difference seen at one junction end. The chain uses TRBV7-7 and TRBJ2-1; 11 nucleotides line up with TRBD1. Germline V gene data show CDR1 as SSHAT and CDR2 as FNYEAQ (reference sequence). The CDR3 contains 15 residues. CDR3 in amino acids: CASSLEGTGGNEQFF. The CDR3 DNA sequence: TGTGCTAGCAGCTTAGAAGGGACAGGGGGGAATGAGCAGTTCTTC.

This sequence joins TRBV6-2 or TRBV6-3 and TRBJ2-7, with D perhaps matching TRBD2 (6 bases). Germline V gene sequence: CDR1 MNHEY, CDR2 SVGEGT. V lost 6 bases to trimming and J lost 5 bases, with 23 bases between them. This CDR3 has 16 amino acids. CDR3 sequence (DNA): TGTGCCAGCAGGCGCACCGGCGGAGGGAGTCTACACGAGCAGTACTTC. Amino acids: CASRRTGGGSLHEQYF.

This clonotype came up a few times. The rearrangement uses TRBV4-2 and TRBJ2-7, with 7 bases fitting TRBD1. This CDR3 contains 14 residues. Germline trimming cut 0 bases from V and 3 bases from J; bases unmatched to any gene: 2. The germline gives CDR1 LGHNA, CDR2 YNFKEQ. CDR3 nucleotides: TGTGCCAGCAGCCAAGAAGCAGGGGGCTACGAGCAGTACTTC. Its protein is CASSQEAGGYEQYF.